This T cell receptor (beta chain) was sequenced during a study of Ad26.COV2.S vaccination and SARS-CoV-2 variants. Treatment meaning: roughly 20 received Ad26.COV2.S at low or high dose, single or two shots; 5 received placebo; per-sample allocation not given. Sampling took place 63 days after the first vaccine or placebo injection. Germline V gene lookup returns CDR1 LGHDT and CDR2 YNNKEL (reference sequence). Trimming took off 1 base at V and 0 bases at J, with 6 bases between the two ends. The CDR3 is made up of 14 amino acids. Study-level points and caveats: Non-spike TCR breadth did not differ much between vaccine and placebo recipients.

As to this clone: Its specificity is not known. This CDR3 is also generated by other DNA sequences in the sample.

Some clones are missing from TCRdb's copy, which holds only in-frame ones; the method was immunoSEQ multiplex PCR. This sample carries hundreds of thousands of clones, around 89% of them seen once, and the ten largest clones take approximately 5%. This sequence joins TRBV3-1 (or the pseudogene TRBV3-2) and TRBJ1-1, with D uncertain. This specimen was peripheral blood, taken in a trial of Ad26.COV2.S vaccine versus placebo. This receptor was obtained from a person between 18 and 65 years old who received the Ad26.COV2.S COVID-19 vaccine or a placebo. This chain's CDR3 is CASSQAGMNTEAFF. The DNA of the CDR3 is TGTGCCAGCAGCCAAGCCGGAATGAACACTGAAGCTTTCTTT.